This is a list of T cell receptor beta chains from one sample in a study of blood T cell repertoires in COVID-19. Assay used: immunoSEQ multiplex PCR; TCRdb lists only in-frame clones, some missing. The sample lists fewer than 20,000 clones; about 90% were seen once. Sequencing was done on a sample of peripheral blood. These receptors all come from a man aged 60 to 69 with active COVID-19. Each CDR3 is given without its conserved first and last residue.

J	V	CDR3
TRBJ1-4	TRBV7-9	ASSLARTGQEKLF
TRBJ2-5	TRBV9	ASSVGVGEETQY
TRBJ2-1	TRBV12-2	ASRFWDTYNEQF
TRBJ1-5	TRBV5-4	ASSSDRFHQPQH
TRBJ1-4	TRBV14	ASSQGPEKLF
TRBJ2-3	TRBV6-2/TRBV6-3	ASSLAAGAQY
TRBJ2-5	TRBV5-1	ASSLGPGGETQY
TRBJ2-7	TRBV6-6	ASSPGTGTKSYEQY
TRBJ1-5	TRBV18	ASSPQTASQPQH
TRBJ1-2	TRBV19	ASSITLEPIGSGGYT
TRBJ2-3	TRBV6-1	ASSDFAGLTDTQY
TRBJ1-2	TRBV19	ASTGSQRYGYT
TRBJ2-7	TRBV9	ASSVAGGHEQY
TRBJ1-1	TRBV10-1	ASSESIRNTEAF
TRBJ1-4	TRBV7-2	ASRRGAGAANEKLF
TRBJ1-1	TRBV7-9	ASSYTGGTEAF
TRBJ2-5	TRBV19	ASSDPGGSGRGDQY
TRBJ2-7	TRBV13	ASSLVSQGVQY
TRBJ1-1	TRBV24-1	ATSGPPGQTDTEAF
TRBJ1-5	TRBV19	ASRNWGQGRNQPQH
TRBJ1-5	TRBV7-9	ASSASGNQPQH
TRBJ1-6	TRBV28	ASSLYSGGRRISPLH
TRBJ2-3	TRBV10-3	AIASGGLNTQY
TRBJ1-3	TRBV11-2	ASRSPGVSGNTIY
TRBJ1-2	TRBV18	ASSPGRSTMKYGYT
TRBJ1-4	TRBV4-1	ASSLGQGLTNEKLF
TRBJ2-2	TRBV5-5	ASNTAANTGELF
TRBJ2-5	TRBV27	ASSLVGQGKETQY
TRBJ2-1	TRBV12-5	ASGLPGTDYNEQF
TRBJ1-2	TRBV27	ASSTGLRYGYT
TRBJ2-5	TRBV7-9	ASSLVGSAGETQY
TRBJ2-2	TRBV10-3	ATEGADTGELF
TRBJ1-2	TRBV9	ASSERELANYGYT
TRBJ2-3	TRBV27	ASSSGGQGPDTQY
TRBJ2-1	TRBV11-2	ASSLVGGRGPEQF
TRBJ1-1	TRBV18	ASSQQGQEAEAF
TRBJ2-1	TRBV2	ASRAQGPNEQF
TRBJ2-3	TRBV4-2	ASSQTTTSTDTQY
TRBJ1-1	TRBV13	ASSLGLQRLEAF
TRBJ2-4	TRBV6-6	ASSYGSGLAKNIQY
TRBJ2-1	TRBV5-1	ASSLGSLAGTNEQF
TRBJ1-5	TRBV2	ASGQGYQPQH
TRBJ1-2	TRBV11-2	ASSHEGLGYGYT
TRBJ1-5	TRBV12-3/TRBV12-4	ASSLRVNQPQH
TRBJ2-2	TRBV10-3	AISGAGGHRDNTGELF
TRBJ2-3	TRBV24-1	ATSEHTPTGTDTQY